Given below is one T cell receptor (beta chain) in context. V shed 0 bases, J shed 6 bases, and the junction held 9 bases outside the gene matches. CDR1 is SGHRS, CDR2 YFSETQ, per germline. This CDR3 has 17 amino acids. The sample originates from a study of blood T cell repertoires in COVID-19. Study in general: Acute-phase and convalescent COVID-19 samples originated in the United States, Italy and Spain. T cells, B-cell-depleted T cells, or PBMCs provided the cDNA or gDNA that served as material.

Source study methods: Amplification of reference gene primers provided the estimated nucleated cell counts. The table came from immunoSEQ multiplex PCR; TCRdb's copy has only in-frame clones and leaves some out. D and trimming were read from the DNA, whereas the V and J calls and clone size are those reported in that table. The sample contains 200,000 or so clones, 79% of which appear only once. The source material was peripheral blood. The sequence derives from a man in his 60s with active or convalescent COVID-19. V and J are TRBV5-1 and TRBJ2-2; 9 bases are shared with TRBD2. CDR3 amino acids: CASSLGGRAMRAGELFF. CDR3 DNA sequence: TGCGCCAGCAGCTTGGGCGGGAGGGCCATGAGAGCCGGGGAGCTGTTTTTT.